The entry below gives a single T cell receptor (beta chain) sequence along with its context. Its antigen remains unknown. CDR3 length: 13 residues. Germline values: CDR1 SQVTM, CDR2 ANQGSEA. 5' RACE with UMI labels generated the TRB cDNA libraries. TCRdb reanalyzed the 5' RACE reads and collapses them to one entry per CDR3 protein, without DNA. The table for this sample gives some 130,000 distinct CDR3 sequences. This sample is drawn from a study of CXCR3-negative and CXCR3-positive naive CD8 T cells. Study-level results: CXCR3-positive naive cells carried more hydrophobic TRB CDR3s than CXCR3-negative ones.

This sequence joins TRBV29-1 and TRBJ2-1. The sequence was collected from a human donor in good health. Some clones in this sample may be carry-over from other donors' samples. The material sequenced was naive CXCR3+ CD8+ T cells from blood. As for subset: CD45RO-CCR7+CD27+CD95- naive CD8+ T cells expressing CXCR3 (TNR3+). The CDR3 sequence is CSVPLNSYNEQFF.